Detailed here is one T cell receptor beta chain. The antigen is undetermined. This entry belongs to a study of beta chain features in type 1 diabetes. Study conclusions and caveats: Within the patient group, naive, central memory and Treg TCRB repertoires appeared more similar to each other than within healthy donors. Moderately but significantly shorter TCRB CDR3s were found in Type 1 diabetes patients in all four CD4+ subsets.

All of the isolated RNA was reverse transcribed, so expressed TCRB transcripts were sequenced. Sequenced by immunoSEQ multiplex PCR; TCRdb stores in-frame clones only, minus some. The sample carries tens of thousands of clones, 65% to 80% recorded once. This CDR3 has 18 residues. In germline, CDR1 is SGHVS, CDR2 FQNEAQ. The junction had 20 bases not matched to a gene; V was cut back by 7 bases and J by 7 bases. The genes are TRBV7-8 and TRBJ2-1; 9 bases match TRBD1. The TCR was taken from a man aged 25-45 years with type 1 diabetes. Some clones in this sample may be carry-over from other donors' samples. Sequenced sample: Tregs from blood. The chain's CDR3 is CASTSAGGQGILTNEQFF. The CDR3 nucleotides read TGTGCCAGCACCTCTGCCGGGGGACAGGGAATCCTTACTAATGAGCAGTTCTTC.